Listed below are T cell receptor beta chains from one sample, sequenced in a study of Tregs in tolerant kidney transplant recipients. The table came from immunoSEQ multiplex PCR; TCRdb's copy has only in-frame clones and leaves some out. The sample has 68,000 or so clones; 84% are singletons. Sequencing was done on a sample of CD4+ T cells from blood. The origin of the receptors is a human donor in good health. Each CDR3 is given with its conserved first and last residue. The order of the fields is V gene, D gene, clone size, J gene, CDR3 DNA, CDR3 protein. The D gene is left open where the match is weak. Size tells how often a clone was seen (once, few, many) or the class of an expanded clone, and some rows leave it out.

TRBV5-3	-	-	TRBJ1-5	TGTGCCAGAAGCTTGGTGGGGACACCAGGGCAGCCCCAGCATTTT	CARSLVGTPGQPQHF
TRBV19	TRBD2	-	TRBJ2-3	TGTGCCAGTAGTATCAGCGGGGGGGCCACAGATACGCAGTATTTT	CASSISGGATDTQYF
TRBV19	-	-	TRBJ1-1	TGTGCCAGTAGTATAGATATAACGTGGACAGAGGCTGAAGCTTTCTTT	CASSIDITWTEAEAFF
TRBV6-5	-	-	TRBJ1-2	TGTGCCAGCAGTTCGAACTCAGGGTTTTCGACAGCCAGCTACACCTTC	CASSSNSGFSTASYTF
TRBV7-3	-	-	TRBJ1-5	TGTGCCAGCAGCCCGTTGCAGGGCGATCAGCCCCAGCATTTT	CASSPLQGDQPQHF
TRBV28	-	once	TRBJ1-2	TGTGCCAGCAGTCCCTGGGACTCGGCTAACTATGGCTACACCTTC	CASSPWDSANYGYTF
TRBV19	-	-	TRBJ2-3	TGTGCCAGTAGTCCCAGCACAGATACGCAGTATTTT	CASSPSTDTQYF
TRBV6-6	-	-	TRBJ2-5	TGTGCCAGCAGGGCACCGACGGGAGAGACCCAGTACTTC	CASRAPTGETQYF
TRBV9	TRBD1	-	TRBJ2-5	TGTGCCAGCAGCACATCTCCCGGGACAGGGGTAGAGACCCAGTACTTC	CASSTSPGTGVETQYF
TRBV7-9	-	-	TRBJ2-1	TGTGCCAGCAGCTCCCTACAGGGCCGAACCTACAATGAGCAGTTCTTC	CASSSLQGRTYNEQFF
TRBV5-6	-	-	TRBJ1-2	TGTGCCAGCAGCTTGAGGGTCAAGGGGAGTAACTATGGCTACACCTTC	CASSLRVKGSNYGYTF
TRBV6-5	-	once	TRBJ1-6	TGTGCCAGCAGGCCTAGGGTTTTCTATAATTCACCCCTCCACTTT	CASRPRVFYNSPLHF
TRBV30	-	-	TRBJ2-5	TGTGCCTGGACAAAAAGTGGGGAGACCCAGTACTTC	CAWTKSGETQYF
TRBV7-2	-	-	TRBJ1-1	TGTGCCAGCACCCTGGACGGGAACACTGAAGCTTTCTTT	CASTLDGNTEAFF
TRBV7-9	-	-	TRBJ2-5	TGTGCCAGCCGCCGGGGGGCGCAAGAGACCCAGTACTTC	CASRRGAQETQYF
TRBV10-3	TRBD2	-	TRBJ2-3	TGTGCCATCCAGGGGGGTAGCGGGAGCCCAGATACGCAGTATTTT	CAIQGGSGSPDTQYF
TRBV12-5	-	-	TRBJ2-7	TGTGCTAGTGGCCGGAGGTACGAGCAGTACTTC	CASGRRYEQYF
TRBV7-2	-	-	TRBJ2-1	TGTGCCAGCAGCTTAGCGCTTGGGTTTGGGGATGAGCAGTTCTTC	CASSLALGFGDEQFF
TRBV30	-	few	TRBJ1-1	TGTGCCTGGGAAACCAAGCGGAACACTGAAGCTTTCTTT	CAWETKRNTEAFF
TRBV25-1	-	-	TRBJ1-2	TGTGCCAGCAGTGAGAATTGGTCAGGTACTAGGGGTGGCTACACCTTC	CASSENWSGTRGGYTF
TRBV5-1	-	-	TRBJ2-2	TGCGCCAGCAGCTTGGCCACCCAGTTGAACACCGGGGAGCTGTTTTTT	CASSLATQLNTGELFF
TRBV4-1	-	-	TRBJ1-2	TGCGCCAGCAGCCAAGATGTACAGGGCCCGTGGGGCTACACCTTC	CASSQDVQGPWGYTF